This T cell receptor (beta chain) was profiled in a study of beta chain features in type 1 diabetes. Points on this clone: Its antigen remains unknown.

General observations from the study: Within each of all four CD4+ subsets, Type 1 diabetes patients had TCRB CDR3s that were moderately but significantly shorter.

Trimming pared 2 bases from V and 0 bases from J, leaving 6 bases between. The CDR3 has 15 residues. CDR1 is SGHRS and CDR2 is YFSETQ in the germline V gene. The authors reverse transcribed all of the isolated RNA, so sequencing captured expressed TCRB transcripts. Using immunoSEQ multiplex PCR, the repertoire was profiled, and TCRdb retains in-frame clones only, with some absent. The sample includes 150,000 to 200,000 clones, roughly 9% seen only once; the top ten take about 0.75%. Sorting based on CD45RO/CCR7/CD25/CD127/CD95/CD27 separated CD4+ naive, central memory, regulatory and stem cell-like memory cells.

The TCR comes from a woman in her twenties or thirties with type 1 diabetes. Specimen: central memory CD4+ T cells from blood. The gene calls are TRBV5-1 and TRBJ2-6, with a tentative D call TRBD1 (5 bases). This chain's CDR3 is CASSLGASGANVLTF. CDR3 nucleotide sequence: TGCGCCAGCAGCTTAGGGGCCTCTGGGGCCAACGTCCTGACTTTC.